These T cell receptor beta chains were read from a single sample in a study of PD-1 blockade in classical Hodgkin lymphoma. TCRdb's table, derived via immunoSEQ multiplex PCR, lists solely in-frame clones and lacks some. The data contain about 44,000 clones, 55% to 80% of them singletons. The sample consisted of peripheral blood mononuclear cells (PBMCs), taken before the fourth cycle of nivolumab. These receptors were obtained from a human donor with classical Hodgkin lymphoma. Each CDR3 is given without its conserved first and last residue. D genes are given only for firm matches. Where a row states a size, it is once, few, many or the class of an expanded clone; other rows omit it.

D gene | clone size | V gene | CDR3 protein
- | few | TRBV28 | ATGADGNSPLH
TRBD1 | - | TRBV2 | ASILGDRGSEQF
TRBD2 | - | TRBV5-4 | ASSPRTTSGSLVCYEQY
- | - | TRBV4-2 | ASSLDISTDTQY
- | few | TRBV28 | ASSYVGETQY
- | - | TRBV5-1 | ASSLDTYGYT
TRBD2 | - | TRBV11-3 | ASSLEREGEQF
- | - | TRBV7-9 | ASRKLFTDTQY
- | few | TRBV11-2 | ASGDKSYEQY
- | - | TRBV10-3 | AISDGQNEKLF
TRBD1 | - | TRBV7-2 | ASTWDRGNNYGYT
- | - | TRBV7-3 | ASSPGDRKTSGPRGTGELF
TRBD1 | few | TRBV5-4 | ASSQGQGKTNEKLF
TRBD1 | once | TRBV5-1 | ASSLGTGAEPQH
- | - | TRBV18 | ASSPNGASGANVLT
- | few | TRBV2 | ASVLSPGRNSPLH
TRBD1 | - | TRBV6-1 | ASSELGQMNTEAF
- | - | TRBV5-1 | ASSLGDTSYEQY
- | - | TRBV27 | ASSHGGGVGYT
- | - | TRBV11-1 | ASSAGSGSNQPQH
TRBD2 | - | TRBV10-3 | AIRRLAGNAYEQY
TRBD1 | - | TRBV9 | ASSVGGTGGEQY
- | - | TRBV6-5 | ASSYSGGSEQF
TRBD2 | few | TRBV10-3 | ASGLAQQETQY
- | many | TRBV28 | ASSDLSWISGIGYT
- | - | TRBV5-6 | ASSTEAYEQY
TRBD1 | many | TRBV7-9 | ASSLDRGRETQY
- | - | TRBV18 | ASSPLEGNTEAF
- | - | TRBV6-5 | ASRQEVYGYT
TRBD1 | - | TRBV6-6 | ASSIQGDYGYT
- | - | TRBV2 | ASRQGGLQETQY
- | - | TRBV13 | ASSLGSRKETQY
- | - | TRBV4-3 | ASSQETLGGAAF
TRBD2 | once | TRBV2 | ASSSGLAGGPRQVGQF
- | - | TRBV28 | ASRPGPVTGELF
TRBD1 | - | TRBV9 | ASSVEGTGVQY
- | - | TRBV5-4 | ASSSVSGTYGYT
- | few | TRBV7-2 | ASSTIGATQY
TRBD2 | - | TRBV28 | ASRVASGGTQETQY
- | once | TRBV7-3 | ASSQAVNTGELF
- | - | TRBV12-5 | ASGLGQRGGEAF
- | - | TRBV5-1 | ASSPRTQNTDTQY
- | few | TRBV27 | ASSLTSLGEQY
TRBD1 | few | TRBV28 | ASSSWTGDGEQF
- | - | TRBV7-2 | ASSRRTASTDTQY
TRBD1 | - | TRBV9 | ASSAGTGIYNEQF
- | - | TRBV18 | ASSPGRENQETQY
- | few | TRBV10-3 | AISEFDYGYT